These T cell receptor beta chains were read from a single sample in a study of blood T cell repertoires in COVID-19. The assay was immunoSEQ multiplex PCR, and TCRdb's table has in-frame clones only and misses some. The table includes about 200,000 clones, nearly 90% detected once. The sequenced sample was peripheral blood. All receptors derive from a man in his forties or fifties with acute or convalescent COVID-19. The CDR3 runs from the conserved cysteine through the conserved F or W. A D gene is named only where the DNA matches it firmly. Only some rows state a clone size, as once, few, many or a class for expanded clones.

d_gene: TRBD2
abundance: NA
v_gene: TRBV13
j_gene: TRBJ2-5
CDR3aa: CASSGTSGGAETQYF
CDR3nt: TGTGCCAGCAGCGGGACTAGCGGGGGGGCTGAGACCCAGTACTTC

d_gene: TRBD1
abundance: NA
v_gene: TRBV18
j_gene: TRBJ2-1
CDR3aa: CASSPGQGHYNEQFF
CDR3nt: TGTGCCAGCTCACCTGGACAGGGCCACTACAATGAGCAGTTCTTC

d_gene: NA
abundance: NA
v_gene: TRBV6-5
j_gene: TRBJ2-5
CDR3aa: CASSRVPRRETQYF
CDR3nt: TGTGCCAGCAGTCGAGTCCCGAGGCGAGAGACCCAGTACTTC

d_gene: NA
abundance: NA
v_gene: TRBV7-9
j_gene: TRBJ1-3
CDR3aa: CASSSDRKGNTIYF
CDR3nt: TGTGCCAGCAGCTCGGACAGAAAGGGAAACACCATATATTTT

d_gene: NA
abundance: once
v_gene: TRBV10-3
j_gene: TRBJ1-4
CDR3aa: CAIRGGTGINEKLFF
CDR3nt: TGTGCCATCAGGGGGGGTACAGGCATCAATGAAAAACTGTTTTTT

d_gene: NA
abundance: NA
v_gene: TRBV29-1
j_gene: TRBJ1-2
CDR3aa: CSVARQADYGYTF
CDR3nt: TGCAGCGTTGCGAGACAGGCCGACTATGGCTACACCTTC

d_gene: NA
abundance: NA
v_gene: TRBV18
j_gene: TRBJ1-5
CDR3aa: CASSPAGPNLNQPQHF
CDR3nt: TGTGCCAGCTCGCCTGCGGGACCGAATCTCAATCAGCCCCAGCATTTT

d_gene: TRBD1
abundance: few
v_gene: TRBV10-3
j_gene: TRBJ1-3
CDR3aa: CAISATGGTGNTIYF
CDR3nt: TGTGCCATCAGTGCAACAGGGGGCACTGGAAACACCATATATTTT

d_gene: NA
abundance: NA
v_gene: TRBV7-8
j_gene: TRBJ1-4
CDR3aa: CASSLASTNEKLFF
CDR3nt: TGTGCCAGCAGCTTAGCTTCGACTAATGAAAAACTGTTTTTT

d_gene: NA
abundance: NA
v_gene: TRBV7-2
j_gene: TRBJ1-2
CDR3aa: CASNTGSPSYGYTF
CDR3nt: TGTGCCAGCAACACAGGGTCCCCCTCCTATGGCTACACCTTC

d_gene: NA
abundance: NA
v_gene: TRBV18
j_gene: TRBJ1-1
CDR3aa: CASSQQGRVVEAFF
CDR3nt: TGTGCCAGCTCCCAACAGGGCAGGGTGGTTGAAGCTTTCTTT

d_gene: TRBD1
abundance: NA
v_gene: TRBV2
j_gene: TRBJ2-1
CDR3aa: CASSDPTGGGYNEQFF
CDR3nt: TGTGCCAGCAGTGATCCGACAGGGGGAGGATACAATGAGCAGTTCTTC

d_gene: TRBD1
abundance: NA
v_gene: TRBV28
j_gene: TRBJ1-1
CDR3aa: CASRNLVRGPDTEAFF
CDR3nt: TGTGCCAGCAGAAACTTAGTCAGGGGGCCGGACACTGAAGCTTTCTTT

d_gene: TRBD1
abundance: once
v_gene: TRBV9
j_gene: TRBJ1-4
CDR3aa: CASSVASGTGAPYEKLFF
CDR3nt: TGTGCCAGCAGCGTCGCATCCGGGACAGGGGCGCCCTATGAAAAACTGTTTTTT

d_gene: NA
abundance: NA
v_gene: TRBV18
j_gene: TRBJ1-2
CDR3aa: CASSPPSVQIFYTF
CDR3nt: TGTGCCAGCTCACCGCCCAGTGTGCAGATTTTTTACACCTTC

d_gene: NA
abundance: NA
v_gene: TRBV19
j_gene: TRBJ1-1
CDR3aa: CASESFWAGKAFF
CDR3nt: TGTGCCAGTGAATCATTTTGGGCGGGGAAAGCTTTCTTT

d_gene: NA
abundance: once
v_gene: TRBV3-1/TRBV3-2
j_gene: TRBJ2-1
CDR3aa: CASSPLGREFF
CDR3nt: TGTGCCAGCAGCCCCCTGGGCCGTGAGTTCTTC

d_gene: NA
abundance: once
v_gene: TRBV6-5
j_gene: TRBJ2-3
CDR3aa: CASKEQASTDTQYF
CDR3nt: TGTGCCAGCAAGGAACAGGCCAGCACAGATACGCAGTATTTT

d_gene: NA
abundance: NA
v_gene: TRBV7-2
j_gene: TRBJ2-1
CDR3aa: CASSLSSSYNEQFF
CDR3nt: TGTGCCAGCAGCTTGTCGAGCTCCTACAATGAGCAGTTCTTC

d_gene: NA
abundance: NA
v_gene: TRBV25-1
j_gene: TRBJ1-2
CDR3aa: CASQQSYGYTF
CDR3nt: TGTGCCAGTCAACAGAGCTATGGCTACACCTTC

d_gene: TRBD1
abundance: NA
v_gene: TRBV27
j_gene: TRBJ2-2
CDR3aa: CASRGRGPLNTGELFF
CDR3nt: TGTGCCAGCAGGGGCAGGGGGCCCTTGAACACCGGGGAGCTGTTTTTT

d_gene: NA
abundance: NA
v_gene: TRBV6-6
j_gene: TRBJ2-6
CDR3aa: CASSPPGAALVANVLTF
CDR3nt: TGTGCCAGCAGTCCCCCGGGAGCCGCTCTGGTGGCCAACGTCCTGACTTTC

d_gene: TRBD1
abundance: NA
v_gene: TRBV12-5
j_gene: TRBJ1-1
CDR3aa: CASVDRGEAFF
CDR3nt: TGTGCTAGTGTAGACAGGGGTGAAGCTTTCTTT

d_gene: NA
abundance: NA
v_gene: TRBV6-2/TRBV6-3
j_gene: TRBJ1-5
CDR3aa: CASSQGTVSNQPQHF
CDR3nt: TGTGCCAGCAGTCAGGGGACGGTTAGCAATCAGCCCCAGCATTTT

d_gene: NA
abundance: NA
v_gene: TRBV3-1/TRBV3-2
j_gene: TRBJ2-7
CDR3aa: CATSAQGLSYEQYF
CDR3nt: TGTGCCACCTCGGCTCAGGGGCTCTCCTACGAGCAGTACTTC

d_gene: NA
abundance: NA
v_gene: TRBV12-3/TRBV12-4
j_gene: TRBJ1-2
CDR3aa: CASIANYGYTF
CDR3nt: TGTGCCAGCATAGCTAACTATGGCTACACCTTC

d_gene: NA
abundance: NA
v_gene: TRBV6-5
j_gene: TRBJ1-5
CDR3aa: CASSYGSGPNQPQHF
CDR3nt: TGTGCCAGCAGTTACGGGTCAGGGCCAAATCAGCCCCAGCATTTT

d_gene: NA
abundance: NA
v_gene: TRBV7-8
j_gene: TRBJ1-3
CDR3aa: CASSEDRGDTIYF
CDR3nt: TGTGCCAGCAGCGAGGACAGAGGGGACACCATATATTTT

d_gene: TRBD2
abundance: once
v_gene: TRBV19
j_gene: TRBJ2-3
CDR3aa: CASNLRGAGHTDTQYF
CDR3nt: TGTGCCAGTAATCTTAGGGGAGCGGGGCATACAGATACGCAGTATTTT

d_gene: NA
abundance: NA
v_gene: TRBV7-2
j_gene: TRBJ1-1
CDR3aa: CASSLGGTTEAFF
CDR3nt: TGTGCCAGCAGCTTAGGAGGTACGACTGAAGCTTTCTTT

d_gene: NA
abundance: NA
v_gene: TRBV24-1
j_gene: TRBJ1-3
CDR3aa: CATSDLVETEGNTIYF
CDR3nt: TGTGCCACCAGTGATTTGGTTGAGACAGAAGGAAACACCATATATTTT

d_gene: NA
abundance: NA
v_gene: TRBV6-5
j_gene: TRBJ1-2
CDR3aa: CASFTKVAGVGGYTF
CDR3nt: TGTGCCAGCTTTACCAAAGTAGCGGGGGTAGGTGGCTACACCTTC

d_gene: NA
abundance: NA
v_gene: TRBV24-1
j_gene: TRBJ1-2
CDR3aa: CATSSQAYGYTF
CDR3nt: TGTGCCACCAGTTCACAGGCCTATGGCTACACCTTC

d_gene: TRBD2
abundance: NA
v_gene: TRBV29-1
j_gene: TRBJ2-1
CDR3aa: CSVDPSGQSSYNEQFF
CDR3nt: TGCAGCGTGGACCCTAGCGGCCAGAGCTCCTACAATGAGCAGTTCTTC

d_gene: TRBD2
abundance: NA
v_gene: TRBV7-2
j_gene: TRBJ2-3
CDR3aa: CASSLSLLLAGAYTQYF
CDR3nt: TGTGCCAGCAGCTTATCGCTGCTCCTAGCGGGGGCATATACGCAGTATTTT

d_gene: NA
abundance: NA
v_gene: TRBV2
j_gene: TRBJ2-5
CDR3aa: CASNGFRQETQYF
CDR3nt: TGTGCCAGCAATGGTTTTAGACAAGAGACCCAGTACTTC

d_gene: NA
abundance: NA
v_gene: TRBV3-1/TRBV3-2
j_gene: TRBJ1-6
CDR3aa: CASSQVRDTPLHF
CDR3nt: TGTGCCAGCAGCCAAGTAAGGGACACCCCCCTCCACTTT

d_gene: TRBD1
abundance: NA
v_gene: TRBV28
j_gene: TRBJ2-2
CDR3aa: CASSSTGTGTPGELFF
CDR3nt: TGTGCCAGCAGTTCCACCGGGACAGGGACGCCCGGGGAGCTGTTTTTT

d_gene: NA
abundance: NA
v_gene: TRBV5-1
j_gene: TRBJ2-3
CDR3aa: CASSLGHSSTDTQYF
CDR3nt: TGCGCCAGCAGCTTGGGACACTCTAGCACAGATACGCAGTATTTT

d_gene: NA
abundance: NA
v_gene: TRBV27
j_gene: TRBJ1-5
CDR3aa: CASSPDTRNQPQHF
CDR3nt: TGTGCCAGCAGTCCCGACACTCGCAATCAGCCCCAGCATTTT

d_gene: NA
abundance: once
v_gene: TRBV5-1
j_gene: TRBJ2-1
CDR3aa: CASSLGATIDEQFF
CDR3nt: TGCGCCAGCAGCTTGGGCGCGACAATCGATGAGCAGTTCTTC

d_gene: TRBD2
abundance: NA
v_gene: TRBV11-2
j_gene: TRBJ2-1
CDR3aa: CASSYLAGEGYEQFF
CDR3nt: TGTGCCAGCAGTTATCTAGCGGGAGAGGGCTATGAGCAGTTCTTC

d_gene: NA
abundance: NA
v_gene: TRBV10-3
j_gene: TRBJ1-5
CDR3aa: CAISEGAQGQPQHF
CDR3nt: TGTGCCATCAGTGAGGGGGCTCAGGGTCAGCCCCAGCATTTT

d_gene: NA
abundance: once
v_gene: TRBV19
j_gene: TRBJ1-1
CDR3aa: CASRLQPMNTEAFF
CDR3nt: TGTGCCAGCAGGTTGCAGCCCATGAACACTGAAGCTTTCTTT

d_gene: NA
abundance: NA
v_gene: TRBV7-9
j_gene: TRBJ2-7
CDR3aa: CASSLHTSYEQYF
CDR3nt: TGTGCCAGCAGCTTACACACCTCCTACGAGCAGTACTTC

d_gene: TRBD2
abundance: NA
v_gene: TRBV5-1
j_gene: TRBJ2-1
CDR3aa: CASTERDGSYNEQFF
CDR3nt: TGCGCCAGCACCGAGCGGGACGGCTCCTACAATGAGCAGTTCTTC

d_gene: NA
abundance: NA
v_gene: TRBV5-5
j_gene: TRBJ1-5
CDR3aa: CASSLWRWGGNQPQHF
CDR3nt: TGTGCCAGCAGCTTGTGGCGTTGGGGGGGGAATCAGCCCCAGCATTTT

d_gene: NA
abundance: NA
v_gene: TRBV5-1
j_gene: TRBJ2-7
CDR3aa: CASSLTLHDRNPYEQYF
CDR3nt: TGCGCCAGCAGCTTGACCCTCCATGACAGGAACCCCTACGAGCAGTACTTC